These T cell receptor beta chains were read from a single sample in a study of CD8+ T cells in alopecia areata. Only in-frame clones appear in the TCRdb table, and some are missing; sequencing was by immunoSEQ multiplex PCR. The sample shows roughly 190,000 clones, less than 70% of them seen only once. The source was CD4+ T cells sorted from blood, collected around week 47, from a patient treated with tofacitinib. The receptor source for this set is a human donor with alopecia areata. Each CDR3 is given with its conserved first and last residue. A D gene is named only where the DNA matches it firmly. A clone size is listed for some rows: how often the clone was seen (once, few, many), or a class if it is expanded.

J gene	clone size	D gene	V gene	CDR3 DNA	CDR3 protein
TRBJ2-5	few	TRBD1	TRBV29-1	TGCAGCGTTGAAGAAGGGACAGGGGGAGAGACCCAGTACTTC	CSVEEGTGGETQYF
TRBJ1-2	few	-	TRBV4-3	TGCGCCAGCAGCCAAGGCAGGGGCTACACCTTC	CASSQGRGYTF
TRBJ2-3	-	-	TRBV7-8	TGTGCCAGCAGCTTATACGGTAGCACAGATACGCAGTATTTT	CASSLYGSTDTQYF
TRBJ2-7	-	-	TRBV4-3	TGCGCCAGCAGCTTCAGAATTCGGGACACCGGGCCTGTAGAGCAGTACTTC	CASSFRIRDTGPVEQYF
TRBJ1-2	-	-	TRBV23-1	TGCGCCAGCAGTCGGGCCCATGGCTACACCTTC	CASSRAHGYTF
TRBJ2-7	few	TRBD1	TRBV29-1	TGCAGCGTTGGGACAGGTCCCTACGAGCAGTACTTC	CSVGTGPYEQYF
TRBJ2-3	few	-	TRBV30	TGTGCCTGGAGCCGCACAGATACGCAGTATTTT	CAWSRTDTQYF
TRBJ1-2	-	TRBD1	TRBV23-1	TGCGCCAGCAGTCAAAGCCCGGGACAGGGCAACTATGGCTACACCTTC	CASSQSPGQGNYGYTF
TRBJ1-1	-	-	TRBV30	TGTGCCTGGAGTGTAAACCCCAAGGAGGCTTTCTTT	CAWSVNPKEAFF
TRBJ2-7	-	-	TRBV7-2	TGTGCCAGCAGCAGCCAGGGAACGGGCTACGAGCAGTACTTC	CASSSQGTGYEQYF
TRBJ2-1	-	-	TRBV29-1	TGCAGCGGCCTCCGGGTGGGGGAGCAGTTCTTC	CSGLRVGEQFF
TRBJ2-7	-	-	TRBV30	TGTGCCTGGAGTTCCGGCGGCAGCTCCTACGAGCAGTACTTC	CAWSSGGSSYEQYF
TRBJ1-6	-	TRBD1	TRBV7-2	TGTGCCAGCACCACAGGGGGTATAGGTAATTCACCCCTCCACTTT	CASTTGGIGNSPLHF
TRBJ1-2	-	-	TRBV5-1	TGCGCCAGCGCCTCCGGGAACTATGGCTACACCTTC	CASASGNYGYTF
TRBJ2-5	-	-	TRBV11-3	TGTGCCAGCAGCTTAGCGTTATTCCCGGAGACCCAGTACTTC	CASSLALFPETQYF
TRBJ1-2	-	-	TRBV5-4	TGTGCCAGCACCCCTGGGGGCCTAGCTAACTATGGCTACACCTTC	CASTPGGLANYGYTF
TRBJ2-2	few	-	TRBV7-2	TGTGCCAGCAGCTTTCGAGGGACTCCTTACGCGAACACCGGGGAGCTGTTTTTT	CASSFRGTPYANTGELFF
TRBJ1-4	-	-	TRBV6-5	TGTGCCAGCAGTTACTCGGACAGCTATGAAAAACTGTTTTTT	CASSYSDSYEKLFF
TRBJ2-7	-	-	TRBV6-5	TGTGCCAGCAGCCGGGACTCCTACGAGCAGTACTTC	CASSRDSYEQYF
TRBJ1-6	-	TRBD1	TRBV6-5	TGTGCGGGGGGACAGGGGAATTCACCCCTCCACTTT	CAGGQGNSPLHF
TRBJ2-7	-	-	TRBV6-5	TGTGCCAGCAGTGTCAGTAGCAGCCACTACGAGCAGTACTTC	CASSVSSSHYEQYF
TRBJ1-1	once	TRBD1	TRBV6-1	TGTGCCAGCAGTGAAACGACAGGGGCGCCGAACACTGAAGCTTTCTTT	CASSETTGAPNTEAFF
TRBJ1-1	-	-	TRBV5-6	TGTGCCAGCAGCTTGCGGGATGAAGCTTTCTTT	CASSLRDEAFF
TRBJ1-5	-	TRBD1	TRBV9	TGTGCCAGCAGCGTGGGACAGGGGGATTTGGCCCAGCATTTT	CASSVGQGDLAQHF
TRBJ2-3	-	-	TRBV6-1	TGTGCCAGCAGTGCCCGCACAGATACGCAGTATTTT	CASSARTDTQYF
TRBJ1-5	few	TRBD1	TRBV14	TGTGCCAGCAGCCAAGATAAGTTGAGCAGGGGGCTAACATCCAATCAGCCCCAGCATTTT	CASSQDKLSRGLTSNQPQHF
TRBJ2-1	once	-	TRBV7-3	TGTGCCAGCAGCCCCGGCGGGGTAGGGTTTAATGAGCAGTTCTTC	CASSPGGVGFNEQFF
TRBJ2-7	few	TRBD1	TRBV7-9	TGTGCCAGCAGCTTAGGTGACAGGGACGAGCAGTACTTC	CASSLGDRDEQYF
TRBJ1-1	few	TRBD1	TRBV28	TGTGCCAGCGGACAGGGGAACACTGAAGCTTTCTTT	CASGQGNTEAFF
TRBJ2-3	-	TRBD2	TRBV9	TGTGCCAGCAGCGTAGGACTAGCGGGGCGGGGAGATACGCAGTATTTT	CASSVGLAGRGDTQYF
TRBJ1-1	-	-	TRBV30	TGTGCCTGGAGTTTTCAGAACCAAGCTTTCTTT	CAWSFQNQAFF